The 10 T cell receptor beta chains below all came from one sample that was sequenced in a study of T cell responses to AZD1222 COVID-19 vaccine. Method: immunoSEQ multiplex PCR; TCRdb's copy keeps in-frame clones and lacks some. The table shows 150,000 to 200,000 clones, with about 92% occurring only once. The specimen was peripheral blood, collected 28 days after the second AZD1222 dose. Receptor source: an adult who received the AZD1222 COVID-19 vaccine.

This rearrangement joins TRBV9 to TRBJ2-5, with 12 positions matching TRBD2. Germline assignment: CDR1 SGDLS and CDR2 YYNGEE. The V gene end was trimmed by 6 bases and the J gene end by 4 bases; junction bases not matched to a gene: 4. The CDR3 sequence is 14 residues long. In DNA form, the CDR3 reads TGTGCCAGCACGGCGGGACTAGCGGGAGAGACCCAGTACTTC. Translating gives CASTAGLAGETQYF.

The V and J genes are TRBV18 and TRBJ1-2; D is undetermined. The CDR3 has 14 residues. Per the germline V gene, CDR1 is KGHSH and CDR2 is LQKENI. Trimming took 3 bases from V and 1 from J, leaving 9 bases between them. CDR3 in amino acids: CASSPRTFNYGYTF. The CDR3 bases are TGTGCCAGCTCACCCCGGACTTTTAACTATGGCTACACCTTC. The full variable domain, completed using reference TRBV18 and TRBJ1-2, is NAGVMQNPRHLVRRRGQEARLRCSPMKGHSHVYWYRQLPEEGLKFMVYLQKENIIDESGMPKERFSAEFPKEGPSILRIQQVVRGDSAAYFCASSPRTFNYGYTFGSGTRLTVV.

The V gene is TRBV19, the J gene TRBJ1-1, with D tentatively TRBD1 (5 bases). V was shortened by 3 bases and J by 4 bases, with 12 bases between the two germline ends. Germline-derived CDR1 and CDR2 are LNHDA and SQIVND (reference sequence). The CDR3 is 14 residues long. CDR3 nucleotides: TGTGCCAGTAGTATGGCTCTAAGGGGCACTGAAGCTTTCTTT. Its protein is CASSMALRGTEAFF.

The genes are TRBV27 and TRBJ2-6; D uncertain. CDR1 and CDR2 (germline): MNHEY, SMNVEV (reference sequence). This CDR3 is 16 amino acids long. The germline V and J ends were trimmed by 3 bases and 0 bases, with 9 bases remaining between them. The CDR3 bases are TGTGCCAGCAGTTTTGAGGCAGCCTCTGGGGCCAACGTCCTGACTTTC. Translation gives CASSFEAASGANVLTF.

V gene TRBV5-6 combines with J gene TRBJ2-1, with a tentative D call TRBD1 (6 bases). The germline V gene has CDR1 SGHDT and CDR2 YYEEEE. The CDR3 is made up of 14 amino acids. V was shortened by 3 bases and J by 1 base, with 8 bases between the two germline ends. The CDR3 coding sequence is TGTGCCAGCAGCTCCGGGACATCCTACAATGAGCAGTTCTTC. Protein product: CASSSGTSYNEQFF.

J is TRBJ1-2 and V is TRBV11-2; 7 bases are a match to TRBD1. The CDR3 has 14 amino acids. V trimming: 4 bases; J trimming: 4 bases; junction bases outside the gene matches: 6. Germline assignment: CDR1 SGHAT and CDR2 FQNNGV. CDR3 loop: CASSSGGTAYGYTF. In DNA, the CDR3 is TGTGCCAGCAGCTCCGGCGGGACAGCCTATGGCTACACCTTC.

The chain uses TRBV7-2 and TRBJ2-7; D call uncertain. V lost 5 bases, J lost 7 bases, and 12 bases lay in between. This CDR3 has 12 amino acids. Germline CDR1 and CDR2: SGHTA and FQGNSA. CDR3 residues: CASSLNSGEQYF. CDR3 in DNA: TGTGCCAGCAGCCTAAATTCTGGGGAGCAGTACTTC.

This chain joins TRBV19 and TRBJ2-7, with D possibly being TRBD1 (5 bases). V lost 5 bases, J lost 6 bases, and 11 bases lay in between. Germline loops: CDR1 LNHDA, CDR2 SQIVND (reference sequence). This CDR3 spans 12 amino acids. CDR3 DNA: TGTGCCAGTAGTGCCCAGGGTGGCGAGCAGTACTTC. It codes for CASSAQGGEQYF.

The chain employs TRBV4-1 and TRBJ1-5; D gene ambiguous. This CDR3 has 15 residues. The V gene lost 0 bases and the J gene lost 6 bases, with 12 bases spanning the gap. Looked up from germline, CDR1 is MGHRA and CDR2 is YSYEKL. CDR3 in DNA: TGCGCCAGCAGCCAAGATAGTACAGCGGTTCAGCCCCAGCATTTT. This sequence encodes CASSQDSTAVQPQHF.

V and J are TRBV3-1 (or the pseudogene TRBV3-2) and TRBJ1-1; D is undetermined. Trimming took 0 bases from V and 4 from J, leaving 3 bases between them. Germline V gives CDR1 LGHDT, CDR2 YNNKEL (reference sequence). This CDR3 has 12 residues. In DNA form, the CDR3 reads TGTGCCAGCAGCCAAGATACCACTGAAGCTTTCTTT. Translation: CASSQDTTEAFF.